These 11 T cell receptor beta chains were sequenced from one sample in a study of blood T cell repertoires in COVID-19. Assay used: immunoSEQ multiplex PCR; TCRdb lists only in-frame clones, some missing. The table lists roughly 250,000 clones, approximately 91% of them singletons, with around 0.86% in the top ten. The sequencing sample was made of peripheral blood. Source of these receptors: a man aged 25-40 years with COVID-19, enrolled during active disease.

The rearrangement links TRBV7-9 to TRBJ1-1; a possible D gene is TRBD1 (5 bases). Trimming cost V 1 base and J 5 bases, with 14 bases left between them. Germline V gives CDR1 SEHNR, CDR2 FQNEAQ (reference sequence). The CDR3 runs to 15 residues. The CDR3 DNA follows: TGTGCCAGCAGCTTAGGCGGTTACGCAGGGACTGAAGCTTTCTTT. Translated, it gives CASSLGGYAGTEAFF.

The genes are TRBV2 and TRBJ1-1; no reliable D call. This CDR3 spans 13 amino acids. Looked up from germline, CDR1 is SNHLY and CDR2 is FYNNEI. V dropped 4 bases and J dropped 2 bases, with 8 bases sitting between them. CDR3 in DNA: TGTGCCAGCAGTGCCCCAGTAAACACTGAAGCTTTCTTT. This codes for CASSAPVNTEAFF.

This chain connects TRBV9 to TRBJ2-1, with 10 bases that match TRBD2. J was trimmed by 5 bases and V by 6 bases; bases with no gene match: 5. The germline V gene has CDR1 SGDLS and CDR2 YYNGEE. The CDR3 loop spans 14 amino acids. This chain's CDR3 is CASKRGGIDNEQFF. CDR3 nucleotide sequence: TGTGCCAGCAAGCGGGGGGGCATCGACAATGAGCAGTTCTTC.

The CDR3 region has the DNA TGTGCCAGCAGCGCCTCGCGGACAGAGAACACTGAAGCTTTCTTT. This encodes CASSASRTENTEAFF. The genes are TRBV9 and TRBJ1-1; perhaps TRBD1 as D (6 bases). This CDR3 is 15 amino acids long. The ends were cut back, 3 bases at V and 1 base at J, with 13 bases in the middle. Germline V lookup: CDR1 SGDLS, CDR2 YYNGEE. The full variable domain, its missing parts supplied by reference TRBV9 and TRBJ1-1, is DSGVTQTPKHLITATGQRVTLRCSPRSGDLSVYWYQQSLDQGLQFLIQYYNGEERAKGNILERFSAQQFPDLHSELNLSSLELGDSALYFCASSASRTENTEAFFGQGTRLTVV.

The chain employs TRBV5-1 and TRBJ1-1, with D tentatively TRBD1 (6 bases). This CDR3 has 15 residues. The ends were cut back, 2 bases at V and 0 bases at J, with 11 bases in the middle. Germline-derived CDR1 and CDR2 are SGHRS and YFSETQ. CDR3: CASSFGTGLNTEAFF. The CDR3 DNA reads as TGCGCCAGCAGCTTTGGAACAGGGTTGAACACTGAAGCTTTCTTT.

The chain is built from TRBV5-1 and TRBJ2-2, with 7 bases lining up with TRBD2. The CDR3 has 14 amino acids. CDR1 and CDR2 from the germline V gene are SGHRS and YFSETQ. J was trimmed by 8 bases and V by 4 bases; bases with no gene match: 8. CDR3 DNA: TGCGCCAGCAGCCAAACGGGGGGACCGGGGGAGCTGTTTTTT. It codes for CASSQTGGPGELFF.

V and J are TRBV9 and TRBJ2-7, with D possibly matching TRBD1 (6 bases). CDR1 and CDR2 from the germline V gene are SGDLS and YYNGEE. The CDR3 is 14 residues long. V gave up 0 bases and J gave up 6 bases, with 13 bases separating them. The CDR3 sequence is CASSVATGSGEQYF. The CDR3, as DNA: TGTGCCAGCAGCGTAGCTACAGGGTCAGGCGAGCAGTACTTC.

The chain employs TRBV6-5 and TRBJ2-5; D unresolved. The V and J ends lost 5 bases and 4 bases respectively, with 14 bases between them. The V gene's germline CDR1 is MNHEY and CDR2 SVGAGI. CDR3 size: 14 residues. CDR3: CASSTLAEVETQYF. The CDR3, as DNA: TGTGCCAGCAGTACATTAGCAGAGGTAGAGACCCAGTACTTC.

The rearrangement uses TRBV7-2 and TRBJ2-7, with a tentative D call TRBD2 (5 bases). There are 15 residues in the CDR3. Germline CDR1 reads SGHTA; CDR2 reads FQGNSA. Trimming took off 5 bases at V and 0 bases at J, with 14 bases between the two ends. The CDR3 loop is CASSPGLATSYEQYF. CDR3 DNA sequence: TGTGCCAGCAGCCCCGGACTGGCCACCTCCTACGAGCAGTACTTC.

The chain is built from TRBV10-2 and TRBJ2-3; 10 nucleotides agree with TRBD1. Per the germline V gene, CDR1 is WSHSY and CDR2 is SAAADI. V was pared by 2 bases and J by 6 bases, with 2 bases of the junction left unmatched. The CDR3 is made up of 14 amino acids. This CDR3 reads CASSEATGGDTQYF. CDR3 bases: TGCGCCAGCAGTGAGGCGACAGGGGGCGATACGCAGTATTTT.

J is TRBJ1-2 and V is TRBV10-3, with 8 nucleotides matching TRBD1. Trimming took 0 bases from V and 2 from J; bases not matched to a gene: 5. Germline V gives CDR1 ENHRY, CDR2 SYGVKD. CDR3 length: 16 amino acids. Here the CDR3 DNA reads TGTGCCATCAGTGAGTCGCAGGGGGCGGCGAACTATGGCTACACCTTC. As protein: CAISESQGAANYGYTF.